These 9 T cell receptor beta chains were sequenced from one sample in a study of T cell responses to AZD1222 COVID-19 vaccine. Clones were sequenced by immunoSEQ multiplex PCR, and TCRdb holds only the in-frame ones, with some missing. This table holds 90,000 to 120,000 clones, approximately 90% found once. Sequenced material: peripheral blood, taken on day 0 of AZD1222 vaccination. These receptors originate from an adult in good health.

The chain joins TRBV3-1 (or the pseudogene TRBV3-2) to TRBJ2-5; D remains unclear. CDR1 is LGHDT and CDR2 is YNNKEL in the germline V gene (reference sequence). V lost 2 bases and J lost 4, with 5 bases in between. This CDR3 contains 12 residues. As DNA, the CDR3 is TGTGCCAGCAGCCAACTCGTAGAGACCCAGTACTTC. Translating it yields CASSQLVETQYF.

The chain employs TRBV4-1 and TRBJ2-7; TRBD2 matches 8 bases. The ends lost 3 bases at V and 3 bases at J; junction bases unmatched: 7. Germline lookup yields CDR1 MGHRA and CDR2 YSYEKL. This CDR3 contains 15 residues. The CDR3 sequence: CASSQMTTSGYEQYF. DNA of the CDR3: TGCGCCAGCAGCCAGATGACCACTAGCGGCTACGAGCAGTACTTC.

This clone was observed a handful of times. The chain carries TRBV20-1 and TRBJ1-6; 7 bases map to TRBD1. Trimming at V came to 3 bases and at J to 9 bases, leaving 11 bases not matched to a gene. The CDR3 loop spans 15 amino acids. Germline V gene sequence: CDR1 DFQATT, CDR2 SNEGSKA (reference sequence). The CDR3 DNA reads as TGCAGTGCTAGTCCTGCTGGGACAGATTTTTCACCCCTCCACTTT. Its protein product is CSASPAGTDFSPLHF.

V usage is TRBV5-5 and J usage is TRBJ2-7; TRBD1 might be the D (6 bases). Trimming shortened V by 2 bases and J by 5 bases, and 11 bases separated the two germline ends. CDR1 SGHKS and CDR2 YYEKEE come from the germline V gene (reference sequence). This CDR3 comprises 13 residues. The CDR3, as DNA: TGTGCCAGCAGCTTTGGGGGACACGACGAGCAGTACTTC. Translated, it gives CASSFGGHDEQYF.

This clone was observed once. This chain links TRBV6-5 with TRBJ2-3; 9 bases fit TRBD2. The CDR3 is 16 residues long. The junction had 11 bases not matched to a gene; V was cut back by 4 bases and J by 6 bases. CDR1 and CDR2 (germline): MNHEY, SVGAGI. The CDR3 here is CASSSTGGGLADTQYF. CDR3 coding DNA: TGTGCCAGCAGTTCTACAGGTGGAGGACTAGCGGATACGCAGTATTTT.

The chain is built from TRBV6-6 and TRBJ1-4; tentative D call: TRBD1 (5 bases). The germline gives CDR1 MNHNY, CDR2 SVGAGI (reference sequence). This CDR3 comprises 14 residues. V shed 6 bases and J shed 5 bases, with 13 bases lying between them. This CDR3 is CASSPGTENEKLFF. CDR3 DNA: TGTGCCAGCAGCCCCGGGACGGAGAATGAAAAACTGTTTTTT.

The table lists this clone with a count of one. The chain recombines TRBV19 with TRBJ2-3, with a weak D call TRBD2 (6 bases). The germline V gene has CDR1 LNHDA and CDR2 SQIVND (reference sequence). Trimming pared 0 bases from V and 3 bases from J, leaving 7 bases between. This CDR3 region has 14 residues. The CDR3, as DNA: TGTGCCAGTAGTATAGATGGGAGGACAGATACGCAGTATTTT. The encoded protein is CASSIDGRTDTQYF.

This clone appeared once. The chain is built from TRBV10-3 and TRBJ2-3, with 9 bases aligning to TRBD1. Germline V CDR1 and CDR2: ENHRY, SYGVKD. V gave up 3 bases and J gave up 5 bases; unmatched junction bases: 3. CDR3 length: 14 residues. The CDR3 coding sequence is TGTGCCATCAGTGATCGGACAGGGGTAGATACGCAGTATTTT. It codes for CAISDRTGVDTQYF.

The rearrangement links TRBV5-1 to TRBJ1-6; D not certain. This CDR3 is built from 15 residues. CDR1 and CDR2 (germline): SGHRS, YFSETQ. V lost 5 bases and J lost 8, with 17 bases in between. CDR3 in DNA: TGCGCCAGCAGTGTCAGACCCGCCGGTGATTCACCCCTCCACTTT. Translated, it gives CASSVRPAGDSPLHF.